The 15 T cell receptor beta chains presented below share a single source sample, sequenced in a study of post-analysis software for immune sequencing data. Unique molecular identifiers tagged the TCR beta cDNA libraries. One entry per CDR3 protein, called by TCRdb with MiXCR from the PCR reads. The top ten hold roughly 4.9% of the sample, which has around 710,000 distinct CDR3 sequences, around 46% seen once. Whole-study findings and limits: Patients carried roughly 5 TRBV segments more frequently than controls did, and TRBV5-6, TRBV5-1 and TRBV20-1 were among them.

Antigen specificity for these receptors is unknown. The sequencing sample was made of blood. The source of these receptors is a girl aged 5 to 17 with multiple sclerosis.

The J gene is TRBJ2-5, the V gene TRBV20-1, with TRBD2 matching over 9 bases. With the DNA end fitting TRBJ2-7 better, the J assignment may be wrong. Per germline, CDR1 DFQATT and CDR2 SNEGSKA (reference sequence). The CDR3 has 20 amino acids. CDR3: CSAKPVSWYASGNLLDEQYF. In nucleotides, the CDR3 is TGCAGTGCTAAACCGGTCTCCTGGTACGCTAGCGGGAACCTTCTGGACGAGCAGTACTTC.

About this clonotype itself: A junction boundary mismatches the germline segment, possibly from a read error. The CDR3, as DNA: TGTACCAGCATGGGGTTCGGGTATGAGCAGTTCTTC. Translation: CTSMGFGYEQFF. The chain recombines TRBV28 with TRBJ2-1; D not resolved. This CDR3 contains 12 residues. CDR1 is MDHEN, CDR2 SYDVKM, per germline.

This clonotype has just a few counts. V usage is TRBV4-3 and J usage is TRBJ1-4, with D perhaps matching TRBD1 (5 bases). This CDR3 has 17 amino acids. Trimming left V 1 base short and J 0 bases short, with 12 bases between. Germline V gives CDR1 LGHNA, CDR2 YSLEER. The CDR3 region is CASSQVVGTATNEKLFF. The CDR3 DNA follows: TGCGCCAGCAGCCAAGTGGTGGGGACCGCAACTAATGAAAAACTGTTTTTT.

The V gene is TRBV12-5, the J gene TRBJ2-7; D not certain. Trimming shortened V by 4 bases and J by 0 bases, and 4 bases separated the two germline ends. The CDR3 is 12 residues long. Per the germline V gene, CDR1 is LGHNT and CDR2 is FRNRAP. DNA for the CDR3: TGTGCTAGTGGTTCAAGCTCCTACGAGCAGTACTTC. It codes for CASGSSSYEQYF.

About this clonotype itself: The germline gene is not matched at one end of the junction; a read error may be the cause. The chain links TRBV7-2 to TRBJ2-1; tentative D call: TRBD2 (5 bases). The germline V gene encodes CDR1 SGHTA and CDR2 FQGNSA. The CDR3 runs to 14 residues. The CDR3 sequence is CASSLAWENNGQFF. The CDR3 coding sequence is TGTGCCAGCAGCTTAGCATGGGAGAACAATGGGCAGTTCTTC.

V gene TRBV27 combines with J gene TRBJ2-1; D ambiguous. CDR3 size: 15 residues. Trimming cost V 4 bases and J 7 bases, with 17 bases left between them. Looked up from germline, CDR1 is MNHEY and CDR2 is SMNVEV (reference sequence). In DNA form, the CDR3 reads TGTGCCAGCAGTTCCCAGGACCCTCGAGAAAATGAGCAGTTCTTC. Amino acids: CASSSQDPRENEQFF.

This chain connects TRBV20-1 to TRBJ2-1; 9 nucleotides match TRBD1. The V gene end was trimmed by 2 bases and the J gene end by 6 bases; junction bases not matched to a gene: 14. There are 17 residues in the CDR3. The germline CDR1 and CDR2 sequences are DFQATT and SNEGSKA (reference sequence). CDR3: CSARNRDRDMGGNEQFF. DNA of the CDR3: TGCAGTGCTAGAAACCGGGACAGGGACATGGGCGGCAATGAGCAGTTCTTC.

The V gene is TRBV6-6, the J gene TRBJ2-5; no clear D gene. The J call is in doubt because the DNA end fits TRBJ2-4 better. Germline V gene lookup returns CDR1 MNHNY and CDR2 SVGAGI (reference sequence). CDR3 length: 16 residues. CDR3 in amino acids: CASSYAPGPRADIQYF. DNA of the CDR3: TGTGCCAGCAGTTACGCCCCGGGTCCTAGGGCGGACATTCAGTACTTC.

V usage is TRBV6-5 and J usage is TRBJ2-1; D is unclear. V was clipped by 0 bases and J by 4 bases, with 13 bases between them. Germline V gene sequence: CDR1 MNHEY, CDR2 SVGAGI. The CDR3 contains 16 residues. CDR3 sequence: CASSYSNQHPYNEQFF. As DNA, the CDR3 is TGTGCCAGCAGTTACTCAAACCAGCACCCTTACAATGAGCAGTTCTTC.

This clonotype was detected a few times. The rearrangement uses TRBV5-1 and TRBJ2-7; TRBD2 agrees at 12 bases. The CDR3 contains 15 residues. Germline trimming cut 0 bases from V and 7 bases from J; bases unmatched to any gene: 5. Germline CDR1 reads SGHRS; CDR2 reads YFSETQ. This chain's CDR3 is CASSLELAGGDEQYF. In nucleotides, the CDR3 is TGCGCCAGCAGCTTGGAACTAGCGGGAGGTGATGAGCAGTACTTC.

The chain employs TRBV12-3 or TRBV12-4 and TRBJ2-7; TRBD1 might be the D (6 bases). This CDR3 comprises 14 residues. V dropped 6 bases and J dropped 0 bases, with 12 bases sitting between them. The CDR3 reads CASSPDRISYEQYF. The CDR3 nucleotides read TGTGCCAGCAGCCCAGACAGGATCTCCTACGAGCAGTACTTC.

This clonotype was recorded a few times. The CDR3 loop is CSAGRTSQSGGTQYF. CDR3 bases: TGCAGTGCTGGGAGGACTAGCCAATCCGGCGGTACGCAGTATTTT. The chain uses TRBV20-1 and TRBJ2-3; 8 positions agree with TRBD2. CDR3 size: 15 residues. Unmatched junction bases numbered 15, after V lost 5 bases and J lost 8 bases. Germline assignment: CDR1 DFQATT and CDR2 SNEGSKA (reference sequence).

The V and J genes are TRBV28 and TRBJ1-1; D gene unclear. This CDR3 is 14 amino acids long. CDR1 MDHEN and CDR2 SYDVKM come from the germline V gene. Trimming stripped 7 bases from V and 1 base from J, with 13 bases between. CDR3: CASIMTKKNTEAFF. In nucleotides, the CDR3 is TGTGCCAGCATCATGACTAAGAAGAACACTGAAGCTTTCTTT.

Only a few counts were recorded for this clonotype. The chain links TRBV4-3 to TRBJ2-7; TRBD1 might be the D (5 bases). V lost 0 bases to trimming and J lost 2 bases, with 5 bases between them. This CDR3 comprises 13 residues. CDR1 is LGHNA and CDR2 is YSLEER in the germline V gene. CDR3 amino acids: CASSQDRAYEQYF. Here the CDR3 DNA reads TGCGCCAGCAGCCAAGACAGGGCCTACGAGCAGTACTTC.

This clonotype showed up just a few times. This chain connects TRBV7-2 to TRBJ2-3, with a tentative D call TRBD2 (5 bases). CDR3 length: 15 residues. Germline loops: CDR1 SGHTA, CDR2 FQGNSA. Between the trimmed V and J ends, which lost 0 bases and 5 bases, there was a span of 12 bases. CDR3 residues: CASSLASVAGDTQYF. The CDR3 DNA follows: TGTGCCAGCAGCTTAGCGAGCGTTGCGGGAGATACGCAGTATTTT.